This T cell receptor beta chain was profiled in a study of beta chain features in type 1 diabetes (dated by TCRdb to 2017 to 2018). Regarding the complete study: Mean age, gender distribution, total cell number and subset yield were not different between patients and healthy donors. A total of roughly 100 million sorted cells were examined across all samples, and the number of cells per subset was strongly correlated with RNA yield. Regulatory and stem cell-like memory subsets were isolated from only 8 patients and roughly eight healthy donors, whereas naive and central memory subsets came from all 30 or so donors. The study compared the TCRB repertoires of sorted circulating CD4+ T cell subsets in recently diagnosed type 1 diabetes patients with those in matched healthy donors.

From each donor, a single peripheral blood sample of around 120 mL on average was drawn into heparinised tubes. A BD FACSAria II and a panel including CD45RO, CCR7, CD25, CD127, CD95 and CD27 were used to sort naive, central memory, regulatory and stem cell-like memory CD4+ T cells. All sorted populations exceeded 95% purity. PBMCs were isolated right away by Lymphoprep density gradient centrifugation and were stained directly, without culture. Samples were stained and sorted in pairs, with one healthy donor and one patient per experiment, so that batch effects were minimized. The entire isolated RNA was reverse transcribed using the High Capacity cDNA Reverse Transcription Kit, and thus expressed TCRB transcripts were sequenced. Deep immunoSEQ sequencing was applied to naive, central memory and regulatory T cell samples, giving an average of about 3.6 million total reads per sample. After sorted cells were lysed in RLT buffer, RNA was extracted with DNase-treated RNeasy Micro or Mini kits, with the choice depending on cell number. Each cell subset was processed on its own to prevent cross-contamination, while patient and healthy donor samples were processed together. Using the immunoSEQ multiplex PCR, TCRB sequences were amplified from cDNA into 87-bp fragments spanning the CDR3 region. The amplicons were sequenced using the Illumina HiSeq platform. Processing in the source paper ran as follows. PCR bias was corrected computationally using synthetic template baselines, and reads within Hamming distance 2 were collapsed, with unmergeable singletons discarded. Reads were aligned against IMGT so that V, D and J genes, CDR3 length and insertions or deletions at six rearrangement sites could be assigned. Within each subset, clonotype counts were normalized to sorted cell number, and only after that were true diversity and Gini coefficients computed with the tcR R package. Repertoire sharing was quantified using the overlap coefficient calculated on TCRB nucleotide sequences. As a proxy for the pre-selection repertoire, out-of-frame TCRB sequences from naive cells were analyzed. TCRdb obtained this table from immuneACCESS and retained in-frame rearrangements with V and J assigned. These tables miss some clones; where compared with another copy, unresolved V genes account for less than half of the shortfall, and the remainder is unexplained. Clonal size and the V and J genes are those of that table, whereas D and trimming came from the DNA. The table for this sample lists under 900,000 clones; roughly 15% of them were counted only once. The ten largest clones add up to around 0.02% of the sample.

V is cut by 0 bases and J by 6 bases, and the space between the germline ends is 9 bases. The CDR3 runs 14 residues from the cysteine to the phenylalanine. Just CDR3 DNA is preserved here, 42 bases in frame from base 1. The germline V gene encodes CDR1 SGDLS and CDR2 YYNGEE. General study outcomes and caveats: HLA sub-analyses involved small numbers of individuals, so any influence of HLA type on TCRB rearrangement remained unresolved. PCR may preferentially amplify shorter templates, but because patient and control samples were amplified and corrected together, any resulting skew would affect both groups equally. At VDJ recombination sites, patients with type 1 diabetes made fewer insertions and deleted more nucleotides, a pattern implying thymic rearrangement abnormalities. Naive, central memory and regulatory TCRB repertoires appeared more similar among patients than among healthy donors. Sequencing cDNA rather than genomic DNA could over-represent highly expressing activated cells, although activation and CD3 levels did not differ between groups. Type 1 diabetes patients showed a moderate but significant shortening of TCRB CDR3 length in all four CD4+ subsets.

This clone was counted between two and nine times. The antigen this receptor binds is unknown. Qualities for individual bases were not recorded, and no much larger clone is one base off. This receptor was obtained from a woman aged 18-29 years in good health. The sample was naive CD4+ T cells from blood. The sample's cell subset or site label is to be understood as: true naive CD4+ T cells. The rearrangement combines TRBV9 with TRBJ2-2; the D gene assignment is ambiguous. The DNA is as follows: TGTGCCAGCAGCGTAGGGGCGGCGTCCGGGGAGCTGTTTTTT. Protein translation: CASSVGAASGELFF.